These 17 T cell receptor beta chains share one sample of origin, sequenced in a study of radiotherapy plus CTLA-4 blockade in lung cancer. The assay was immunoSEQ multiplex PCR, and TCRdb's table has in-frame clones only and misses some. The sample records about 40,000 clones, nearly 80% being singletons. The sample here was peripheral blood, taken from a patient treated with radiotherapy plus ipilimumab. These receptors were collected from a human donor with non-small cell lung cancer that progressed on radiotherapy plus ipilimumab.

This clone occurred a few times. This chain's CDR3 is CASSLIGEWNYGYTF. DNA of the CDR3: TGTGCCAGCAGCTTGATAGGGGAATGGAACTATGGCTACACCTTC. The gene calls are TRBV11-2 and TRBJ1-2; perhaps TRBD1 as D (5 bases). The CDR3 runs 15 residues. Per germline, CDR1 SGHAT and CDR2 FQNNGV. V was cut by 3 bases and J by 2 bases, with 13 bases left in between.

The chain employs TRBV6-5 and TRBJ1-6; D call uncertain. The CDR3 contains 13 residues. Germline V gene data show CDR1 as MNHEY and CDR2 as SVGAGI. Deletions cut 5 bases from V and 4 bases from J, with 6 bases between. In DNA, the CDR3 is TGTGCCAGCAGTGAGGGTTATAATTCACCCCTCCACTTT. Its protein product is CASSEGYNSPLHF.

This chain uses TRBV25-1 with TRBJ1-4, with 9 bases that match TRBD1. In germline, CDR1 is MGHDK, CDR2 SYGVNS. Trimming took 7 bases from V and 5 from J; bases not matched to a gene: 17. The CDR3 contains 18 residues. This CDR3 reads CASMPPPGQGGVNEKLFF. The CDR3 DNA is TGTGCCAGCATGCCCCCTCCGGGACAGGGAGGGGTAAATGAAAAACTGTTTTTT.

The chain uses TRBV5-1 and TRBJ2-3, with TRBD2 matching over 9 bases. Germline-derived CDR1 and CDR2 are SGHRS and YFSETQ. V was pared by 4 bases and J by 2 bases, with 8 bases of the junction left unmatched. The CDR3 contains 16 residues. CDR3 protein: CASSLNSGGFTDTQYF. As DNA, the CDR3 is TGCGCCAGCAGCCTAAACAGCGGGGGGTTCACAGATACGCAGTATTTT.

The gene calls are TRBV29-1 and TRBJ2-7; D is possibly TRBD1 (5 bases). This CDR3 is built from 13 residues. Germline-derived CDR1 and CDR2 are SQVTM and ANQGSEA. V was trimmed by 2 bases and J by 3 bases, leaving 11 bases between them. The CDR3 loop reads CSVESDTRYEQYF. CDR3 nucleotide sequence: TGCAGCGTTGAATCGGACACCCGCTACGAGCAGTACTTC.

J is TRBJ2-5 and V is TRBV6-1, with a tentative D call TRBD2 (7 bases). The germline V gene encodes CDR1 MNHNS and CDR2 SASEGT. This CDR3 contains 14 residues. Trimming shortened V by 3 bases and J by 4 bases, and 12 bases separated the two germline ends. In nucleotides, the CDR3 is TGTGCCAGCAGTGATGGGGCGGGGGCAGAGACCCAGTACTTC. Its translation: CASSDGAGAETQYF.

V usage is TRBV5-4 and J usage is TRBJ2-7, with 7 positions matching TRBD1. Trimming took 0 bases from V and 2 from J; bases not matched to a gene: 2. Germline V gene sequence: CDR1 SGHNT, CDR2 YYREEE (reference sequence). This CDR3 has 14 residues. The CDR3 sequence is CASSLDRGPYEQYF. For the CDR3, the DNA is TGTGCCAGCAGCTTGGACAGGGGCCCCTACGAGCAGTACTTC. The complete variable domain, with remaining parts taken from reference TRBV5-4 and TRBJ2-7, reads ETGVTQSPTHLIKTRGQQVTLRCSSQSGHNTVSWYQQALGQGPQFIFQYYREEENGRGNFPPRFSGLQFPNYSSELNVNALELDDSALYLCASSLDRGPYEQYFGPGTRLTVT.

The gene calls are TRBV5-1 and TRBJ2-1; 15 nucleotides line up with TRBD2. This CDR3 is built from 16 residues. J gave up 7 bases and V 3 bases, and 5 bases lay outside the gene matches. The germline V gene has CDR1 SGHRS and CDR2 YFSETQ. The CDR3 DNA follows: TGCGCCAGCAGCTCCCGGACTAGCGGGGGGGCGAATGAGCAGTTCTTC. Translated, it gives CASSSRTSGGANEQFF.

The chain has TRBV30 and TRBJ1-4; D is possibly TRBD1 (5 bases). The V end was cut by 0 bases, the J end by 8 bases, with 10 bases between. CDR3 length: 13 amino acids. Germline lookup yields CDR1 GTSNPN and CDR2 SVGIG (reference sequence). As DNA, the CDR3 is TGTGCCTGGAGTGTACAGGATGAGGAAAAACTGTTTTTT. It translates to CAWSVQDEEKLFF.

The chain employs TRBV27 and TRBJ2-7; no definite D call. This CDR3 has 14 residues. V shed 2 bases and J shed 0 bases, with 8 bases lying between them. CDR1 MNHEY and CDR2 SMNVEV come from the germline V gene (reference sequence). CDR3 amino acids: CASSLQDSSYEQYF. CDR3 in DNA: TGTGCCAGCAGTTTACAGGATTCCTCCTACGAGCAGTACTTC.

The chain carries TRBV4-1 and TRBJ2-2; TRBD1 matches 8 bases. This CDR3 comprises 15 residues. With V trimmed by 6 bases and J by 0 bases, 3 bases remained unmatched. Per the germline V gene, CDR1 is MGHRA and CDR2 is YSYEKL. DNA of the CDR3: TGCGCCAGCAGAGTGACAGGGGCGAACACCGGGGAGCTGTTTTTT. This translates into CASRVTGANTGELFF.

The genes are TRBV7-6 and TRBJ2-3, with TRBD2 matching 8 bases. The V segment lost 5 bases and the J segment 6 bases; nucleotides outside the gene matches: 7. The CDR3 is made up of 14 amino acids. Germline V gene lookup returns CDR1 SGHVS and CDR2 FNYEAQ. The CDR3 spells CASSHGGEADTQYF. The CDR3 DNA reads as TGTGCCAGCAGCCACGGGGGGGAGGCGGATACGCAGTATTTT.

The V and J genes are TRBV19 and TRBJ2-2; tentative D call: TRBD1 (5 bases). CDR3 size: 14 residues. CDR1 and CDR2 (germline): LNHDA, SQIVND (reference sequence). Trimming took off 6 bases at V and 1 base at J, with 9 bases between the two ends. The CDR3 is CASSADRNTGELFF. The CDR3 nucleotides read TGTGCCAGTAGCGCCGACAGGAACACCGGGGAGCTGTTTTTT.

This CDR3 is CSILAGNTGELFF. The CDR3 DNA reads as TGCAGCATATTGGCAGGGAACACCGGGGAGCTGTTTTTT. The chain couples TRBV29-1 to TRBJ2-2; D ambiguous. Deletions cut 8 bases from V and 1 base from J, with 11 bases between. CDR1 is SQVTM and CDR2 is ANQGSEA in the germline V gene. The CDR3 covers 13 residues.

This chain uses TRBV18 with TRBJ1-4; 10 nucleotides line up with TRBD1. This CDR3 spans 18 amino acids. Germline V gene data show CDR1 as KGHSH and CDR2 as LQKENI. V lost 4 bases to trimming and J lost 3 bases; unmatched junction nucleotides: 11. The CDR3 DNA is TGTGCCAGCTCACTCACATCGGGACAGGGGTCACCTAATGAAAAACTGTTTTTT. Translating it yields CASSLTSGQGSPNEKLFF.

This clone has more than one count but fewer than ten. The chain recombines TRBV5-5 with TRBJ2-1; 7 bases match TRBD1. Trimming cost V 1 base and J 6 bases; bases outside gene matches: 1. Germline V CDR1 and CDR2: SGHKS, YYEKEE (reference sequence). The CDR3 is 13 amino acids. The DNA for the CDR3 is TGTGCCAGCAGCTTGCCAGGGGGCAATGAGCAGTTCTTC. Translation: CASSLPGGNEQFF.

CDR3 protein: CASSPTGAVYGYTF. CDR3 DNA sequence: TGCGCCAGCAGCCCGACAGGGGCGGTCTATGGCTACACCTTC. The rearrangement uses TRBV5-1 and TRBJ1-2; 8 bases map to TRBD1. This CDR3 spans 14 amino acids. V dropped 4 bases and J dropped 4; count of bases not matched to a gene: 6. Germline V gives CDR1 SGHRS, CDR2 YFSETQ.